This is a list of T cell receptor beta chains from one sample in a study of T-cell reconstitution after alpha-beta-depleted transplantation in children. Each CDR3 protein gets one entry after TCRdb re-called the PCR reads with MiXCR. The sample lists a few hundred thousand distinct CDR3 sequences, around 25% occurring once. The material was PBMCs, mostly from graft donor cells, obtained 180 days after TCRalphabeta/CD19-depleted stem cell transplant. These receptor sequences come from a male patient aged 5 to 17 who had a stem cell transplant for acute lymphoblastic leukemia, so the T cells may come from the graft donor. CDR3s include the opening cysteine and the closing phenylalanine or tryptophan. Fields, in order: V gene, D gene, CDR3 length, clone size, J gene, CDR3 protein, CDR3 DNA. The D gene is left open where the match is weak. Clone size is shown for a subset of rows, as once, few, many or a class of expanded clone.

v_gene: TRBV20-1; d_gene: .; len: 14; abundance: .; j_gene: TRBJ2-3; CDR3aa: CSASRGRGTDTQYF; CDR3nt: TGCAGTGCTAGCAGGGGTAGGGGAACAGATACGCAGTATTTT
v_gene: TRBV5-1; d_gene: .; len: 15; abundance: few; j_gene: TRBJ2-1; CDR3aa: CASSLAPDGYNEQFF; CDR3nt: TGCGCCAGCAGCTTGGCCCCGGACGGTTACAATGAGCAGTTCTTC
v_gene: TRBV11-2; d_gene: TRBD2; len: 16; abundance: few; j_gene: TRBJ2-1; CDR3aa: CASSLDFSGGLNEQFF; CDR3nt: TGTGCCAGCAGCTTAGATTTCTCGGGAGGGCTGAATGAGCAGTTCTTC
v_gene: TRBV9; d_gene: .; len: 15; abundance: .; j_gene: TRBJ2-7; CDR3aa: CASTLGEDFSYEQYF; CDR3nt: TGTGCCAGCACCCTGGGAGAAGACTTCTCCTACGAGCAGTACTTC
v_gene: TRBV7-9; d_gene: TRBD1; len: 14; abundance: .; j_gene: TRBJ1-4; CDR3aa: CASSSGQYNEKLFF; CDR3nt: TGTGCCAGCAGCTCGGGACAGTATAATGAAAAACTGTTTTTT
v_gene: TRBV5-1; d_gene: .; len: 15; abundance: .; j_gene: TRBJ1-2; CDR3aa: CASSLRGRKGGGDTF; CDR3nt: TGCGCCAGCAGCTTGCGGGGGCGCAAGGGCGGTGGCGACACCTTC
v_gene: TRBV5-1; d_gene: .; len: 19; abundance: .; j_gene: TRBJ2-7; CDR3aa: CASSLAPLAGVGGTYEQYF; CDR3nt: TGCGCCAGCAGCTTGGCACCTCTGGCGGGAGTTGGGGGCACCTACGAGCAGTACTTC
v_gene: TRBV20-1; d_gene: TRBD2; len: 16; abundance: once; j_gene: TRBJ2-2; CDR3aa: CSAEGTSASYAGELFF; CDR3nt: TGCAGTGCCGAGGGGACTAGCGCTTCTTACGCCGGGGAGCTGTTTTTT
v_gene: TRBV7-2; d_gene: .; len: 15; abundance: .; j_gene: TRBJ1-3; CDR3aa: CASSLWGSRGNTIYF; CDR3nt: TGTGCCAGCAGCTTATGGGGCAGCCGGGGAAACACCATATATTTT
v_gene: TRBV20-1; d_gene: TRBD1; len: 16; abundance: .; j_gene: TRBJ1-5; CDR3aa: CSAKGRGRGSNQPQHF; CDR3nt: TGCAGTGCTAAAGGGAGGGGGCGAGGAAGCAATCAGCCCCAGCATTTT
v_gene: TRBV20-1; d_gene: .; len: 10; abundance: .; j_gene: TRBJ2-7; CDR3aa: CSAWDEEQYF; CDR3nt: TGCAGTGCTTGGGACGAGGAGCAGTACTTC
v_gene: TRBV12-3/TRBV12-4; d_gene: .; len: 16; abundance: .; j_gene: TRBJ2-6; CDR3aa: CASSLRAHTGANVLTF; CDR3nt: TGTGCCAGCAGCTTAAGGGCCCACACGGGGGCCAACGTCCTGACTTTC
v_gene: TRBV12-3/TRBV12-4; d_gene: .; len: 21; abundance: few; j_gene: TRBJ2-7; CDR3aa: CASSFFGRGWIAGTSSYEQYF; CDR3nt: TGTGCCAGCAGTTTCTTTGGCAGGGGGTGGATAGCGGGCACGAGCTCCTACGAGCAGTACTTC
v_gene: TRBV20-1; d_gene: .; len: 16; abundance: .; j_gene: TRBJ1-6; CDR3aa: CSARPERGTYNSPLHF; CDR3nt: TGCAGTGCTAGACCCGAGAGGGGGACCTATAATTCACCCCTCCACTTT
v_gene: TRBV9; d_gene: .; len: 15; abundance: few; j_gene: TRBJ2-3; CDR3aa: CASSPTGHPTDTQYF; CDR3nt: TGTGCCAGCAGCCCCACGGGACACCCCACAGATACGCAGTATTTT
v_gene: TRBV5-1; d_gene: TRBD2; len: 15; abundance: .; j_gene: TRBJ2-3; CDR3aa: CASSRTSGRTDTQYF; CDR3nt: TGCGCCAGCAGCCGGACTAGCGGGAGAACAGATACGCAGTATTTT
v_gene: TRBV7-9; d_gene: .; len: 14; abundance: .; j_gene: TRBJ1-2; CDR3aa: CASSETKADYGYTF; CDR3nt: TGTGCCAGCAGCGAAACCAAGGCGGACTATGGCTACACCTTC
v_gene: TRBV10-2; d_gene: .; len: 13; abundance: few; j_gene: TRBJ2-5; CDR3aa: CASSGLTPETQYF; CDR3nt: TGCGCCAGCAGTGGCTTGACCCCGGAGACCCAGTACTTC
v_gene: TRBV27; d_gene: .; len: 14; abundance: few; j_gene: TRBJ2-2; CDR3aa: CASSLVGDTGELFF; CDR3nt: TGTGCCAGCAGTTTAGTTGGTGACACCGGGGAGCTGTTTTTT
v_gene: TRBV6-1; d_gene: TRBD2; len: 18; abundance: .; j_gene: TRBJ2-4; CDR3aa: CASSPASGRAGSKNIQYF; CDR3nt: TGTGCCAGCAGTCCGGCTAGCGGGAGGGCCGGGTCCAAAAACATTCAGTACTTC
v_gene: TRBV27; d_gene: TRBD1; len: 16; abundance: .; j_gene: TRBJ1-4; CDR3aa: CASSQTGQVVGEKLFF; CDR3nt: TGTGCCAGCAGTCAAACAGGACAGGTTGTAGGGGAAAAACTGTTTTTT
v_gene: TRBV5-1; d_gene: .; len: 15; abundance: few; j_gene: TRBJ2-1; CDR3aa: CASSSRRDRNNEQFF; CDR3nt: TGCGCCAGCAGCTCCCGTCGGGACCGCAACAATGAGCAGTTCTTC
v_gene: TRBV5-1; d_gene: .; len: 15; abundance: many; j_gene: TRBJ2-7; CDR3aa: CASSLTRQSSYEQYF; CDR3nt: TGCGCCAGCAGCTTGACACGGCAGAGCTCCTACGAGCAGTACTTC
v_gene: TRBV19; d_gene: .; len: 12; abundance: .; j_gene: TRBJ2-1; CDR3aa: CASSLRRNEQFF; CDR3nt: TGTGCCAGTAGTCTTAGGCGAAATGAGCAGTTCTTC
v_gene: TRBV7-8; d_gene: .; len: 13; abundance: .; j_gene: TRBJ2-5; CDR3aa: CAARGVLQETQYF; CDR3nt: TGTGCCGCGAGGGGAGTCCTTCAAGAGACCCAGTACTTC
v_gene: TRBV7-3; d_gene: TRBD2; len: 16; abundance: .; j_gene: TRBJ2-7; CDR3aa: CASSFGASGGMDEQYF; CDR3nt: TGTGCCAGCAGCTTTGGGGCTAGCGGTGGAATGGACGAGCAGTACTTC
v_gene: TRBV4-1; d_gene: .; len: 16; abundance: .; j_gene: TRBJ2-1; CDR3aa: CASRLSELPPDNEQFF; CDR3nt: TGCGCCAGCAGACTTTCTGAACTACCCCCCGACAATGAGCAGTTCTTC
v_gene: TRBV6-1; d_gene: .; len: 15; abundance: .; j_gene: TRBJ2-1; CDR3aa: CASSVSSGSYNEQFF; CDR3nt: TGTGCCAGCAGTGTATCCAGCGGCTCCTACAATGAGCAGTTCTTC
v_gene: TRBV6-5; d_gene: .; len: 14; abundance: once; j_gene: TRBJ2-1; CDR3aa: CASSSPSSYNEQFF; CDR3nt: TGTGCCAGCAGCTCCCCGAGCTCCTACAATGAGCAGTTCTTC
v_gene: TRBV6-4; d_gene: TRBD2; len: 18; abundance: .; j_gene: TRBJ2-7; CDR3aa: CASSGWGLANDGIYEQYF; CDR3nt: TGTGCCAGCAGTGGCTGGGGACTAGCGAACGACGGAATCTACGAGCAGTACTTC
v_gene: TRBV5-1; d_gene: TRBD1; len: 14; abundance: .; j_gene: TRBJ1-2; CDR3aa: CASSLGGQNYGDTF; CDR3nt: TGCGCCAGCAGCTTGGGGGGACAGAACTATGGCGACACCTTC
v_gene: TRBV5-1; d_gene: .; len: 15; abundance: .; j_gene: TRBJ2-7; CDR3aa: CASSQVLGLETEQYF; CDR3nt: TGCGCCAGCAGCCAAGTACTGGGGCTAGAAACGGAGCAGTACTTC